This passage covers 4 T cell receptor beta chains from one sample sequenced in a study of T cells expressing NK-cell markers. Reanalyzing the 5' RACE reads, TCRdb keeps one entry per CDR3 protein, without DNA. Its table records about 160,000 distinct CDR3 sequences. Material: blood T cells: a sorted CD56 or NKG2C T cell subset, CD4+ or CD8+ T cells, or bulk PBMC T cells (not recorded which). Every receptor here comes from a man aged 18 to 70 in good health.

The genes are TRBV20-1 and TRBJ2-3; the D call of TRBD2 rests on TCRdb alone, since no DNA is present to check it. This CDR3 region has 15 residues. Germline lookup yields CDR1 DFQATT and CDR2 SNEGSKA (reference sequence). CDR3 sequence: CSAPIWLATTDTQYF.

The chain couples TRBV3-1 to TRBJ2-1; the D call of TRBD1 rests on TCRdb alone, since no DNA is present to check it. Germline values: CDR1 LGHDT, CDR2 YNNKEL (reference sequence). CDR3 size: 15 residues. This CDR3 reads CASSQTGTDYNEQFF.

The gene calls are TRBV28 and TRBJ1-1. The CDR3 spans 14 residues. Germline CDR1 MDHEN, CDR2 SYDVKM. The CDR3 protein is CASSLGDQVTEAFF.

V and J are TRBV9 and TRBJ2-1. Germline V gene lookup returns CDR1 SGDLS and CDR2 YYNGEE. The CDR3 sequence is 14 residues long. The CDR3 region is CASSVGTSDNEQFF. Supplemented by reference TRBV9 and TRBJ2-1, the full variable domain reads DSGVTQTPKHLITATGQRVTLRCSPRSGDLSVYWYQQSLDQGLQFLIQYYNGEERAKGNILERFSAQQFPDLHSELNLSSLELGDSALYFCASSVGTSDNEQFFGPGTRLTVL.